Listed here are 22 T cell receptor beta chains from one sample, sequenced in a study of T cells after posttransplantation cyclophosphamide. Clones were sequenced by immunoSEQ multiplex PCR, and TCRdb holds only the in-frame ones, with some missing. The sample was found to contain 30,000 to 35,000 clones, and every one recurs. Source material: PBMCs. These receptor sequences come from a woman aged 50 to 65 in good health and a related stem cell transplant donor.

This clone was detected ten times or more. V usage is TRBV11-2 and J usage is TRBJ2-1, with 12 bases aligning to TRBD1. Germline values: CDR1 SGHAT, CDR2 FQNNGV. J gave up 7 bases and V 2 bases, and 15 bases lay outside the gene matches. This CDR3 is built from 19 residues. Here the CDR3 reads CASSLLSVWGTGGKNEQFF. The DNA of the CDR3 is TGTGCCAGCAGCTTACTGAGCGTCTGGGGGACAGGGGGCAAGAATGAGCAGTTCTTC.

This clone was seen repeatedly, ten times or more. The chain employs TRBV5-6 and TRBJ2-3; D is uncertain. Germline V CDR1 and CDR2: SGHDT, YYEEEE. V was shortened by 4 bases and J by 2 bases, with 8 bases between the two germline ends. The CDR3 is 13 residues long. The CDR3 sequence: CASSPGSTDTQYF. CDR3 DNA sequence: TGTGCCAGCAGCCCGGGTTCCACAGATACGCAGTATTTT.

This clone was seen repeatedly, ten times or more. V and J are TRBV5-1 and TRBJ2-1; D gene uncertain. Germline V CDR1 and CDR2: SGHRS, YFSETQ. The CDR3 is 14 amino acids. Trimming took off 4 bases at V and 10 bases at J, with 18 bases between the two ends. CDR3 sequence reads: CASSPDSRGKEQFF. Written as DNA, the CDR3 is TGCGCCAGCAGCCCCGACTCCCGTGGAAAAGAGCAGTTCTTC.

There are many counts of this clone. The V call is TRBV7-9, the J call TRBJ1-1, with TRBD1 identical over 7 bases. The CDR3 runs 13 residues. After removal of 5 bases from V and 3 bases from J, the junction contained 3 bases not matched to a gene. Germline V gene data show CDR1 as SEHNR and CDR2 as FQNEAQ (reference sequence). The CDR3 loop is CASSHRGDTEAFF. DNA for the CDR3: TGTGCCAGCAGCCACAGGGGTGACACTGAAGCTTTCTTT.

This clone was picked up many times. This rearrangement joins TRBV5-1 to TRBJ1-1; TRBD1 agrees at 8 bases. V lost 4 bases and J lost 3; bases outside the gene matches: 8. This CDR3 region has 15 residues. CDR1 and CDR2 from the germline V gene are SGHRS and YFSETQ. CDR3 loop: CASSRGTGDYTEAFF. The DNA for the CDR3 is TGCGCCAGCAGCAGGGGGACAGGTGATTACACTGAAGCTTTCTTT.

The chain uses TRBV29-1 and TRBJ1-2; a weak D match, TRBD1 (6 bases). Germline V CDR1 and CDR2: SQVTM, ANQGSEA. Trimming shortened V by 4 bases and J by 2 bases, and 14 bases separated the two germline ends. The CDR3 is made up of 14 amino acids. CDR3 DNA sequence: TGCAGCGTTGTGGGGGGGCAGGCGAACTATGGCTACACCTTC. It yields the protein CSVVGGQANYGYTF.

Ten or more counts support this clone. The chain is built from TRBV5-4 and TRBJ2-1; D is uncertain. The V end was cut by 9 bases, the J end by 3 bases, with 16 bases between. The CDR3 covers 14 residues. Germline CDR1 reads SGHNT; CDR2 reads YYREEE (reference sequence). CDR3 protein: CATIAAANYNEQFF. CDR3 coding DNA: TGTGCCACTATTGCGGCAGCGAACTACAATGAGCAGTTCTTC.

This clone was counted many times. CDR3 protein: CASSVRTGRYADTQYF. CDR3 DNA sequence: TGTGCCAGCAGTGTCCGAACAGGGAGATACGCAGATACGCAGTATTTT. The rearrangement uses TRBV2 and TRBJ2-3, with a weak D call TRBD1 (6 bases). The CDR3 contains 16 residues. V gave up 4 bases and J gave up 4 bases, with 18 bases separating them. From germline, CDR1 is SNHLY and CDR2 FYNNEI.

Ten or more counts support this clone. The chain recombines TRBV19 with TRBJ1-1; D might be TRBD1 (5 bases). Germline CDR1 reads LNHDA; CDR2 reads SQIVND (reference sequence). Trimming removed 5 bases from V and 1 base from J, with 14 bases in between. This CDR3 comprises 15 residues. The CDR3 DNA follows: TGTGCCAGTAGTCCCCCCGGGACTCAGAACACTGAAGCTTTCTTT. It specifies CASSPPGTQNTEAFF.

The CDR3 bases are TGTGCCTGGAGTGTACAGGGCCAACAGCCCCAGCATTTT. It is translated as CAWSVQGQQPQHF. The chain links TRBV30 to TRBJ1-5, with D tentatively TRBD1 (6 bases). CDR3 length: 13 amino acids. Germline V gene data show CDR1 as GTSNPN and CDR2 as SVGIG (reference sequence). V was shortened by 0 bases and J by 7 bases, with 10 bases between the two germline ends.

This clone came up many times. As DNA, the CDR3 is TGTGCCAGCAGTCCAGGGGAGGAATTCGTCTACGAGCAGTACTTC. Protein: CASSPGEEFVYEQYF. The V gene is TRBV28, the J gene TRBJ2-7; D may correspond to TRBD1 or TRBD2 (6 bases each). Germline-derived CDR1 and CDR2 are MDHEN and SYDVKM. The ends were cut back, 5 bases at V and 3 bases at J, with 17 bases in the middle. This CDR3 comprises 15 residues.

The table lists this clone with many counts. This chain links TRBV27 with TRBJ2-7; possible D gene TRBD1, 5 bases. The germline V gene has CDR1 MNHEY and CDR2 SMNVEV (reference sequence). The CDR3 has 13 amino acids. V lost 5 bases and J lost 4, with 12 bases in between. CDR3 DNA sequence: TGTGCCAGCAGTGCCTCGACAGTATACGAGCAGTACTTC. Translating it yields CASSASTVYEQYF.

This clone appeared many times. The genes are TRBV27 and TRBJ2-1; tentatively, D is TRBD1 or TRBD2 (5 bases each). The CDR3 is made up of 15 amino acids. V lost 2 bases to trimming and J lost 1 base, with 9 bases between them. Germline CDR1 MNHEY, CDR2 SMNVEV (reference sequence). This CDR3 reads CASSLRGESYNEQFF. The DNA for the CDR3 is TGTGCCAGCAGTTTAAGGGGAGAGTCCTACAATGAGCAGTTCTTC.

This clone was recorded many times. The CDR3 sequence: CASSTRQGTGELFF. Written as DNA, the CDR3 is TGTGCCAGCAGCACCCGACAGGGAACCGGGGAGCTGTTTTTT. This chain links TRBV7-3 with TRBJ2-2, with 7 bases fitting TRBD1. With V trimmed by 5 bases and J by 5 bases, 5 bases remained unmatched. Germline lookup yields CDR1 SGHTA and CDR2 FQGTGA. This CDR3 has 14 amino acids.

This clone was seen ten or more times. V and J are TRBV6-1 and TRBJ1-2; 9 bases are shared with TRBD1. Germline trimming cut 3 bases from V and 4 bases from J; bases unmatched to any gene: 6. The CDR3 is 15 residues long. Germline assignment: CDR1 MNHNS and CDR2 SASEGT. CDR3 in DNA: TGTGCCAGCAGTGACCGGGGACAGGGAGTCTATGGCTACACCTTC. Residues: CASSDRGQGVYGYTF.

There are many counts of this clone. The CDR3 DNA reads as TGTGCCAGCCAGAAGCGGGGAAGGAACTATGGCTACACCTTC. This codes for CASQKRGRNYGYTF. The chain is built from TRBV27 and TRBJ1-2, with D unclear. The CDR3 has 14 residues. The V end lost 8 bases, the J end lost 2 bases, and 15 bases lay between the germline ends. Germline assignment: CDR1 MNHEY and CDR2 SMNVEV (reference sequence).

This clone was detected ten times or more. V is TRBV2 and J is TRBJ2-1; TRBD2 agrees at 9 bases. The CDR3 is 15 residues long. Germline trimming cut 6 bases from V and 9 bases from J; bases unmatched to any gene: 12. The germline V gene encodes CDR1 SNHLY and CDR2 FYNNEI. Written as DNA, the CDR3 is TGTGCCAGCAGAGCCTTAGCGGGAGTGTCTTCTGAGCAGTTCTTC. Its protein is CASRALAGVSSEQFF. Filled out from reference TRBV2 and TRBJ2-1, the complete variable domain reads EPEVTQTPSHQVTQMGQEVILRCVPISNHLYFYWYRQILGQKVEFLVSFYNNEISEKSEIFDDQFSVERPDGSNFTLKIRSTKLEDSAMYFCASRALAGVSSEQFFGPGTRLTVL.

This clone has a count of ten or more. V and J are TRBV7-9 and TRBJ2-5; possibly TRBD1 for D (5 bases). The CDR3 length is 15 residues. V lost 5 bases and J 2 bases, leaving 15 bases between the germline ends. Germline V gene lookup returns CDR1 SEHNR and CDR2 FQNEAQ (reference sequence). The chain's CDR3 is CASSRQGHIQETQYF. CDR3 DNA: TGTGCCAGCAGCCGTCAGGGCCATATACAAGAGACCCAGTACTTC.

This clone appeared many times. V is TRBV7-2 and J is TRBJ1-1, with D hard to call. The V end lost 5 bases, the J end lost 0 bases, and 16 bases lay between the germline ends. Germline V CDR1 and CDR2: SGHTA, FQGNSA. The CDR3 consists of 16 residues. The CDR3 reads CASSRDWSSMNTEAFF. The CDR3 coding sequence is TGTGCCAGCAGCCGCGACTGGAGCAGCATGAACACTGAAGCTTTCTTT.

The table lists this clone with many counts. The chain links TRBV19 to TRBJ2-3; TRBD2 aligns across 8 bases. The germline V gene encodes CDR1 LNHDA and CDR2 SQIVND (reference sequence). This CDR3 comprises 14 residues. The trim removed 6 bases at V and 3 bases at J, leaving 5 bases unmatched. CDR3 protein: CASRAGGGTDTQYF. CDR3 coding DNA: TGTGCCAGTAGGGCGGGAGGAGGGACAGATACGCAGTATTTT.

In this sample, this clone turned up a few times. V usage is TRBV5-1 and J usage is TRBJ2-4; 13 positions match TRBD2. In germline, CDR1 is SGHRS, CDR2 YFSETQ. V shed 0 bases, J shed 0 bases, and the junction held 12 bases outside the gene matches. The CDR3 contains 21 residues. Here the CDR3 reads CASSLAGTSGKDLLAKNIQYF. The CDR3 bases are TGCGCCAGCAGCTTGGCCGGGACTAGCGGGAAGGATCTTTTAGCCAAAAACATTCAGTACTTC.

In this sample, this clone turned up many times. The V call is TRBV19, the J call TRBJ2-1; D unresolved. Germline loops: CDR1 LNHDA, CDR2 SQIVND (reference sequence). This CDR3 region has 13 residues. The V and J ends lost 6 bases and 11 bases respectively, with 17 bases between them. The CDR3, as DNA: TGTGCCAGTAGCGCGGTCGCGGAGAATCAGCAGTTCTTC. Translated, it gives CASSAVAENQQFF.